What follows are 21 T cell receptor beta chains derived from one specimen sequenced in a study of T cells expressing NK-cell markers. Reprocessing the 5' RACE reads, TCRdb reports a single entry for every CDR3 protein and omits DNA. This table lists some 450,000 distinct CDR3 sequences. Sample: blood T cells: a sorted CD56 or NKG2C T cell subset, CD4+ or CD8+ T cells, or bulk PBMC T cells (not recorded which). These receptors all stem from a woman between 18 and 69 years old in good health.

The chain uses TRBV5-6 and TRBJ2-5; TCRdb's assignment of TRBD2 cannot be checked, as there is no DNA. CDR1 is SGHDT and CDR2 is YYEEEE in the germline V gene. CDR3 length: 15 residues. CDR3 sequence reads: CASSWDRDGQQTQYF.

V and J are TRBV20-1 and TRBJ1-4; checking the TCRdb D call of TRBD1 is not possible without DNA. Germline V gene data show CDR1 as DFQATT and CDR2 as SNEGSKA (reference sequence). The CDR3 extends over 14 amino acids. The CDR3 sequence is CSAREGWTDEKLFF.

This sequence joins TRBV5-5 and TRBJ2-1; the D call from TCRdb, TRBD2, cannot be confirmed without DNA. Looked up from germline, CDR1 is SGHKS and CDR2 is YYEKEE (reference sequence). The CDR3 is 16 residues long. The CDR3 is CASSYGVGTGYNEQFF.

This chain links TRBV12-3 or TRBV12-4 with TRBJ2-1; checking the TCRdb D call of TRBD2 is not possible without DNA. The length of the CDR3 is 14 residues. The chain's CDR3 is CASSATSGKGEQFF.

This sequence joins TRBV7-9 and TRBJ2-3; with no DNA, the TCRdb D assignment of TRBD1 cannot be verified. The CDR3 totals 16 residues. Germline lookup yields CDR1 SEHNR and CDR2 FQNEAQ (reference sequence). The CDR3 is CASSLGRQGIADTQYF.

This rearrangement joins TRBV28 to TRBJ2-5; the D call from TCRdb, TRBD2, cannot be confirmed without DNA. The germline V gene has CDR1 MDHEN and CDR2 SYDVKM. The length of the CDR3 is 16 residues. CDR3 protein: CASSSSSGSRGETQYF.

The chain couples TRBV15 to TRBJ2-5. Germline values: CDR1 LNHNV, CDR2 YYDKDF (reference sequence). CDR3 length equals 11 residues. CDR3 loop: CATRQVETQYF.

The chain recombines TRBV5-1 with TRBJ2-2; TCRdb calls TRBD1, which cannot be checked without DNA. Per germline, CDR1 SGHRS and CDR2 YFSETQ. The CDR3 loop spans 17 amino acids. CDR3 sequence: CASSLEPDRGQFGELFF.

This chain joins TRBV12-3 or TRBV12-4 and TRBJ2-7; TCRdb designates TRBD2, a call that cannot be tested without DNA. The CDR3 sequence is 14 residues long. The chain's CDR3 is CASSETSGSYEQYF.

The J gene is TRBJ2-3, the V gene TRBV20-1; TCRdb picks TRBD1, but there is no DNA to check that call. The CDR3 loop spans 16 amino acids. Germline V gene data show CDR1 as DFQATT and CDR2 as SNEGSKA (reference sequence). The CDR3 loop reads CSARDEKRHSTDTQYF.

J is TRBJ2-1 and V is TRBV6-5; as DNA is missing, the TRBD2 call by TCRdb cannot be tested. CDR3 size: 14 residues. The germline CDR1 and CDR2 sequences are MNHEY and SVGAGI. The CDR3 reads CASSYGTTAYEQFF.

The chain employs TRBV6-4 and TRBJ2-3; TCRdb calls TRBD2, which cannot be checked without DNA. This CDR3 is built from 16 residues. Germline V lookup: CDR1 MRHNA, CDR2 SNTAGT. CDR3 residues: CACSDLAGGPTDTQYF.

V gene TRBV25-1 combines with J gene TRBJ2-5. Germline assignment: CDR1 MGHDK and CDR2 SYGVNS. The CDR3 has 14 residues. The CDR3 sequence is CASSDTIRQETQYF.

This CDR3 reads CASSHGRTTNEKLFF. The rearrangement links TRBV4-3 to TRBJ1-4; as DNA is missing, the TRBD1 call by TCRdb cannot be tested. Germline lookup yields CDR1 LGHNA and CDR2 YSLEER. The CDR3 spans 15 residues.

V and J are TRBV7-3 and TRBJ1-1. CDR3 length: 13 residues. Germline values: CDR1 SGHTA, CDR2 FQGTGA. CDR3 loop: CASSLSGNAEAFF.

V usage is TRBV5-1 and J usage is TRBJ1-1; TCRdb names TRBD1, which stays unverified in the absence of DNA. Germline V gives CDR1 SGHRS, CDR2 YFSETQ. The CDR3 has 13 amino acids. CDR3 protein: CASSLLPPAEAFF.

The CDR3 spells CASSPGSAENIQYF. This chain uses TRBV28 with TRBJ2-4; the TCRdb call, TRBD1, lacks DNA for checking. CDR3 length: 14 residues. Germline V gene data show CDR1 as MDHEN and CDR2 as SYDVKM.

This sequence joins TRBV5-6 and TRBJ2-3; the D call from TCRdb, TRBD1, cannot be confirmed without DNA. Germline values: CDR1 SGHDT, CDR2 YYEEEE. CDR3 length: 16 residues. CDR3 in amino acids: CASSLEGQGVTDTQYF.

This chain joins TRBV7-3 and TRBJ2-3; the D gene TCRdb calls, TRBD2, cannot be checked with no DNA. Germline values: CDR1 SGHTA, CDR2 FQGTGA. This CDR3 is built from 14 residues. The CDR3 here is CASSFRGVTDTQYF.

The rearrangement joins TRBV15 to TRBJ1-1. Per germline, CDR1 LNHNV and CDR2 YYDKDF (reference sequence). The CDR3 spans 11 residues. Here the CDR3 reads CATSTSTEAFF.

The chain employs TRBV5-1 and TRBJ2-1; the TRBD1 assignment by TCRdb is unverifiable without DNA. CDR1 SGHRS and CDR2 YFSETQ come from the germline V gene. The CDR3 extends over 14 amino acids. CDR3 sequence: CASQGMTVGNEQFF.